Following are 30 T cell receptor beta chains from one sample sequenced in a study of blood T cells in healthy people across ages. A second PCR, run for about 6 to 12 cycles, used a sample-barcoded 5' primer plus a J-beta primer mix. TCRdb re-derived calls from the 5' RACE reads in MiXCR, one entry per CDR3 protein. The data show roughly 800,000 distinct CDR3 sequences, 35% to 40% seen once. Source material: blood. These receptors all stem from a man younger than 30 in good health.

This clonotype was counted many times. The chain employs TRBV20-1 and TRBJ1-2; possible D gene TRBD1, 6 bases. CDR1 is DFQATT and CDR2 is SNEGSKA in the germline V gene (reference sequence). The CDR3 length is 12 residues. The CDR3 DNA reads as TGCAGACCAACCACAGGGAATGATGGCTACACCTTC. Residues: CRPTTGNDGYTF.

The rearrangement joins TRBV9 to TRBJ2-5; 8 bases are shared with TRBD2. Germline V gene lookup returns CDR1 SGDLS and CDR2 YYNGEE. V gave up 4 bases and J gave up 11 bases; unmatched junction bases: 22. This CDR3 has 17 residues. The CDR3 DNA reads as TGTGCCAGCAGCCCCAACGTCGGGACTAGTGAGGGCAATGAGCAGTACTTC. Its protein is CASSPNVGTSEGNEQYF.

This clonotype turned up a few times. The genes are TRBV29-1 and TRBJ2-2, with D possibly TRBD1 on 5 matching bases. The CDR3 length is 14 residues. CDR1 is SQVTM and CDR2 is ANQGSEA in the germline V gene. V dropped 4 bases and J dropped 3 bases, with 12 bases sitting between them. The CDR3 bases are TGCAGCGTTGGTCCCAGGGTAGACACCGGGGAGCTGTTTTTT. This gives the protein CSVGPRVDTGELFF.

This clonotype was observed a handful of times. The chain links TRBV7-2 to TRBJ1-4, with D perhaps matching TRBD1 (5 bases). The CDR3 length is 15 residues. With 1 base removed from V and 6 bases from J, the gap between germline ends came to 12 bases. CDR1 and CDR2 (germline): SGHTA, FQGNSA. CDR3 loop: CASSLEAGLYEKLFF. The CDR3 bases are TGTGCCAGCAGCTTAGAGGCAGGGCTATATGAAAAACTGTTTTTT.

V gene TRBV20-1 combines with J gene TRBJ2-5, with 8 bases lining up with TRBD2. The CDR3 spans 16 residues. Losses at the gene ends were 1 base for V and 5 bases for J; bases not matched to a gene: 12. Per germline, CDR1 DFQATT and CDR2 SNEGSKA (reference sequence). CDR3 nucleotide sequence: TGCAGTGCTAGAGTCGGGCTAGCGGGTATAGGCGAGACCCAGTACTTC. Translated, it gives CSARVGLAGIGETQYF.

A few counts support this clonotype. The rearrangement joins TRBV5-5 to TRBJ2-7; the D is unclear. Trimming stripped 4 bases from V and 0 bases from J, with 14 bases between. The CDR3 has 15 amino acids. From germline, CDR1 is SGHKS and CDR2 YYEKEE (reference sequence). The CDR3 sequence: CASSLGPGTSYEQYF. CDR3 sequence (DNA): TGTGCCAGCAGCCTAGGGCCTGGTACCTCCTACGAGCAGTACTTC.

The genes are TRBV29-1 and TRBJ1-1; no clear D gene. V gave up 7 bases and J gave up 6 bases, with 12 bases separating them. Germline CDR1 SQVTM, CDR2 ANQGSEA. The CDR3 loop spans 11 amino acids. This CDR3 reads CSGHEGSEAFF. For the CDR3, the DNA is TGCAGCGGCCACGAGGGCTCTGAAGCTTTCTTT.

This chain links TRBV5-1 with TRBJ2-2; D might be TRBD1 or TRBD2, each matching 5 bases. Germline V CDR1 and CDR2: SGHRS, YFSETQ. Trimming cost V 5 bases and J 3 bases, with 17 bases left between them. The CDR3 consists of 16 residues. The CDR3 DNA reads as TGCGCCAGCAGTTTAATCCCGGGACCCGACACCGGGGAGCTGTTTTTT. It codes for CASSLIPGPDTGELFF.

The CDR3 DNA reads as TGCGCCAGCACCCGAGGGACAGAGGACACTGAAGCTTTCTTT. It encodes CASTRGTEDTEAFF. J is TRBJ1-1 and V is TRBV5-1; 7 nucleotides line up with TRBD1. This CDR3 has 14 amino acids. Germline CDR1 SGHRS, CDR2 YFSETQ. V lost 6 bases to trimming and J lost 3 bases; unmatched junction nucleotides: 8.

This rearrangement joins TRBV3-1 to TRBJ2-7, with 9 positions matching TRBD1. The CDR3 is made up of 16 amino acids. Germline V gene sequence: CDR1 LGHDT, CDR2 YNNKEL (reference sequence). V lost 1 base and J lost 7; bases outside the gene matches: 11. The CDR3 loop reads CASSQGPGQGNNEQYF. The CDR3 DNA follows: TGTGCCAGCAGCCAAGGTCCCGGACAGGGGAATAATGAGCAGTACTTC.

This clonotype has a count of ten or more. This chain uses TRBV12-3 or TRBV12-4 with TRBJ1-2, with TRBD1 matching over 7 bases. The CDR3 spans 13 residues. V shed 3 bases and J 4 bases; nucleotides not matched to a gene: 2. The CDR3 DNA follows: TGTGCCAGCAGTTTCCCAGGGGGCTATGGCTACACCTTC. Encoded protein: CASSFPGGYGYTF.

The rearrangement uses TRBV29-1 and TRBJ2-5; 8 nucleotides match TRBD1. The CDR3 covers 14 residues. Germline V CDR1 and CDR2: SQVTM, ANQGSEA. The V gene end was trimmed by 7 bases and the J gene end by 6 bases; junction bases not matched to a gene: 13. The CDR3 here is CSGNLGTGPKTQYF. In DNA, the CDR3 is TGCAGCGGGAACCTCGGGACAGGCCCAAAGACCCAGTACTTC.

At least ten counts were recorded for this clonotype. The gene calls are TRBV9 and TRBJ2-3; 8 nucleotides line up with TRBD2. The V and J ends lost 4 bases and 4 bases, in that order; junction bases with no gene match: 5. Germline CDR1 is SGDLS and CDR2 is YYNGEE. This CDR3 is built from 14 residues. The CDR3 region is CASSLGGAPDTQYF. DNA for the CDR3: TGTGCCAGCAGCCTCGGGGGGGCCCCAGATACGCAGTATTTT.

This clonotype appeared many times. The chain has TRBV29-1 and TRBJ2-3; 14 nucleotides line up with TRBD2. Germline CDR1 is SQVTM and CDR2 is ANQGSEA. The CDR3 has 19 residues. With 2 bases clipped from V and 3 bases from J, the junction kept 13 bases outside the gene matches. CDR3 in DNA: TGCAGCGTTGAAATTCGGAGCCCGACTAGCGGGGGGGCGACAGATACGCAGTATTTT. Translating it yields CSVEIRSPTSGGATDTQYF.

This chain joins TRBV7-2 and TRBJ2-1; 9 bases line up with TRBD1. Germline V gives CDR1 SGHTA, CDR2 FQGNSA. The length of the CDR3 is 15 residues. J was trimmed by 7 bases and V by 5 bases; bases with no gene match: 9. CDR3 bases: TGTGCCAGCAGCACGGGACAGGGATGGGTAAATGAGCAGTTCTTC. Translating it yields CASSTGQGWVNEQFF.

This clonotype was seen a few times. The chain links TRBV6-1 to TRBJ2-1, with D possibly being TRBD1 or TRBD2 (5 bases each). CDR3 length: 13 amino acids. The germline V gene has CDR1 MNHNS and CDR2 SASEGT. V dropped 4 bases and J dropped 14 bases, with 18 bases sitting between them. As DNA, the CDR3 is TGTGCCAGCAGTGTTGGGGGACGGTCGAATAAGTTCTTC. Encoded protein: CASSVGGRSNKFF.

This clonotype has just a few counts. The rearrangement joins TRBV27 to TRBJ2-3; 7 nucleotides agree with TRBD1. The CDR3 is made up of 15 amino acids. Germline CDR1 reads MNHEY; CDR2 reads SMNVEV (reference sequence). Trimming took 5 bases from V and 1 from J; bases not matched to a gene: 6. As DNA, the CDR3 is TGTGCCAGCAGTACCACACAGGGGCGCACAGATACGCAGTATTTT. This translates into CASSTTQGRTDTQYF.

CDR3 sequence reads: CASSLSSESGGHTF. The CDR3 nucleotides read TGTGCCAGCAGCTTGAGTTCTGAGTCGGGCGGCCACACCTTC. The chain joins TRBV7-2 to TRBJ1-2, with D unresolved. The germline V gene encodes CDR1 SGHTA and CDR2 FQGNSA. V was pared by 3 bases and J by 12 bases, with 20 bases between. This CDR3 has 14 residues.

A few counts support this clonotype. This chain connects TRBV7-9 to TRBJ2-1; 9 bases line up with TRBD1. The DNA matches TRBJ2-7 better at its end, which makes the J call doubtful. CDR1 and CDR2 from the germline V gene are SEHNR and FQNEAQ (reference sequence). The CDR3 is 19 amino acids. The CDR3 spells CASSSQGTGRFGDYNEQYF. In DNA form, the CDR3 reads TGTGCCAGCAGCTCCCAGGGGACAGGGAGATTTGGGGACTACAATGAGCAGTACTTC.

V and J are TRBV19 and TRBJ2-1; D is perhaps TRBD1 or TRBD2 (5 bases each). V dropped 9 bases and J dropped 0 bases, with 15 bases sitting between them. The germline gives CDR1 LNHDA, CDR2 SQIVND (reference sequence). The CDR3 loop spans 15 amino acids. In DNA form, the CDR3 reads TGTGCCAGCGCCCCCGGGGCACTCTCCTACAATGAGCAGTTCTTC. The encoded protein is CASAPGALSYNEQFF.

The chain has TRBV7-9 and TRBJ1-2; no clear D gene. This CDR3 is built from 13 residues. From germline, CDR1 is SEHNR and CDR2 FQNEAQ (reference sequence). V dropped 5 bases and J dropped 7 bases, with 14 bases sitting between them. Written as DNA, the CDR3 is TGTGCCAGCAGCCTTGGGTGGGTTTCTGGCTACACCTTC. This codes for CASSLGWVSGYTF.

This sequence joins TRBV5-5 and TRBJ1-2; D is undetermined. The CDR3 runs 17 residues. Germline assignment: CDR1 SGHKS and CDR2 YYEKEE (reference sequence). The V and J ends lost 3 bases and 0 bases respectively, with 18 bases between them. The CDR3 DNA sequence: TGTGCCAGCAGCTCCCCGGGAGGGTCCCATTCTAACTATGGCTACACCTTC. It translates to CASSSPGGSHSNYGYTF.

This clonotype was recorded a few times. This chain links TRBV5-5 with TRBJ1-2; D gene uncertain. With 1 base removed from V and 1 base from J, the gap between germline ends came to 8 bases. Germline lookup yields CDR1 SGHKS and CDR2 YYEKEE (reference sequence). The CDR3 is 14 residues long. The CDR3 DNA reads as TGTGCCAGCAGCTTGCCCGGCCTTAACTATGGCTACACCTTC. Protein sequence: CASSLPGLNYGYTF.

The J gene is TRBJ1-1, the V gene TRBV6-5; maybe TRBD1 (5 bases). The CDR3 loop spans 16 amino acids. Germline V gives CDR1 MNHEY, CDR2 SVGAGI. V was clipped by 2 bases and J by 2 bases, with 15 bases between them. CDR3: CASSYSRGGTNTEAFF. Written as DNA, the CDR3 is TGTGCCAGCAGTTACAGTCGGGGGGGGACTAACACTGAAGCTTTCTTT.

This clonotype was observed at least ten times. The chain couples TRBV6-4 to TRBJ2-7; 7 bases agree with TRBD2. Germline V gene data show CDR1 as MRHNA and CDR2 as SNTAGT. The J segment lost 3 bases and the V segment lost 5 bases, leaving 10 bases of the junction unmatched. There are 15 residues in the CDR3. The DNA of the CDR3 is TGTGCCAGCAGTAAATCTTCCGGGACTAACTACGAGCAGTACTTC. It is translated as CASSKSSGTNYEQYF.

This CDR3 is CSARGLQGGYEKLFF. CDR3 sequence (DNA): TGCAGTGCTAGAGGACTACAGGGGGGGTATGAAAAACTGTTTTTT. The chain recombines TRBV20-1 with TRBJ1-4, with 8 positions matching TRBD1. Per the germline V gene, CDR1 is DFQATT and CDR2 is SNEGSKA (reference sequence). There are 15 residues in the CDR3. V was clipped by 1 base and J by 6 bases; unmatched bases: 7.

The chain recombines TRBV4-3 with TRBJ2-1, with 15 positions matching TRBD2. Losses at the gene ends were 4 bases for V and 8 bases for J; bases not matched to a gene: 3. Germline values: CDR1 LGHNA, CDR2 YSLEER. This CDR3 region has 15 residues. The CDR3 protein is CASSRGLAGGHEQFF. The DNA for the CDR3 is TGCGCCAGCAGCCGAGGACTAGCGGGGGGGCATGAGCAGTTCTTC.

This clonotype turned up a few times. The chain has TRBV5-1 and TRBJ1-1, with 9 bases fitting TRBD1. V was pared by 2 bases and J by 12 bases, with 8 bases of the junction left unmatched. This CDR3 spans 13 amino acids. The germline V gene has CDR1 SGHRS and CDR2 YFSETQ. CDR3 coding DNA: TGCGCCAGCAGCTTCCCGGGACAGGGCATGTCTTTCTTT. This sequence encodes CASSFPGQGMSFF.

The gene calls are TRBV21-1 and TRBJ2-1; TRBD2 is the table's D call, not checked against the DNA. TRBV21-1 is deemed a pseudogene. The CDR3 consists of 15 residues. CDR3 sequence reads: CASSRASGVTNEQFF. The CDR3 nucleotides are TGTGCCAGCAGCAGGGCTAGCGGGGTAACCAATGAGCAGTTCTTC.

This clonotype was observed at least ten times. V is TRBV20-1 and J is TRBJ1-5; 11 bases agree with TRBD1. The CDR3 is made up of 15 amino acids. Germline CDR1 reads DFQATT; CDR2 reads SNEGSKA (reference sequence). V shed 6 bases, J shed 7 bases, and the junction held 11 bases outside the gene matches. The CDR3 region is CSANPGTGGDQPQHF. CDR3 DNA sequence: TGCAGTGCCAATCCGGGGACAGGGGGGGACCAGCCCCAGCATTTT.